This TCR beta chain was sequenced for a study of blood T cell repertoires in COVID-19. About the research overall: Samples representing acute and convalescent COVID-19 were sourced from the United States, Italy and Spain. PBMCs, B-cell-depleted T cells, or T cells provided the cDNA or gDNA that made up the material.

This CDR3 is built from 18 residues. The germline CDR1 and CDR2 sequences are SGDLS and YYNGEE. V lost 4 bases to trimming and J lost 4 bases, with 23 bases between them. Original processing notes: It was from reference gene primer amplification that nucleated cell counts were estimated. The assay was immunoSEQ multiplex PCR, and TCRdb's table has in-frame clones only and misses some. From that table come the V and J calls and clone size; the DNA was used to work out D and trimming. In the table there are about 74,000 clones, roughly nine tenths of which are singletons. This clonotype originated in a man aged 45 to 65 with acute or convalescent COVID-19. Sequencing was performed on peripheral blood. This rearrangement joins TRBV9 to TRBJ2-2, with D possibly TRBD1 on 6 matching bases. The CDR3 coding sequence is TGTGCCAGCAGCCCACCAGCTGGGGCACAGGGAGTCACCGGGGAGCTGTTTTTT. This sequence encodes CASSPPAGAQGVTGELFF. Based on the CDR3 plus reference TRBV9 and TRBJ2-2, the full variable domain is DSGVTQTPKHLITATGQRVTLRCSPRSGDLSVYWYQQSLDQGLQFLIQYYNGEERAKGNILERFSAQQFPDLHSELNLSSLELGDSALYFCASSPPAGAQGVTGELFFGEGSRLTVL.